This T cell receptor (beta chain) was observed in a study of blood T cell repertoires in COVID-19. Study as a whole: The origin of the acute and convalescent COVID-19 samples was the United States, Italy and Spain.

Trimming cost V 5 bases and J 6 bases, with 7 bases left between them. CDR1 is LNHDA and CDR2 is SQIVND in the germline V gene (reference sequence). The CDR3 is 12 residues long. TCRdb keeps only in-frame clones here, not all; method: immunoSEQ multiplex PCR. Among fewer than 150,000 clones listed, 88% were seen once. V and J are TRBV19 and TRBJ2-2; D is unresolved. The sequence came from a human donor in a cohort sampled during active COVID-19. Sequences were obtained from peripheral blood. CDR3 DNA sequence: TGTGCCAGTAGTCCCCGCGCCGGGGAGCTGTTTTTT. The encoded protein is CASSPRAGELFF.